This T cell receptor beta chain was recorded in a study of cytomegalovirus exposure and HLA in healthy donors. Study background: From donors who were HLA-typed, an early data release held 70 million to 90 million unique TCRs.

A note on this clone: Its specificity is unknown.

Study-wide results and limits: For cytomegalovirus status, the classifier reportedly gave diagnoses with high specificity and sensitivity. In a later analysis, around 18,000 TCR beta sequences were associated with HLA alleles at 0.05 false discovery rate. Associated with cytomegalovirus, according to the listing, were about 160 TCR beta chains.

Primers included in the PCR were 60 Vbeta and 13 Jbeta primers. Profiling relied on immunoSEQ multiplex PCR, and the TCRdb table lists in-frame clones only, not all of them. The repertoire holds under 140,000 clones, with around 79% as singletons. The ends lost 6 bases at V and 2 bases at J; junction bases unmatched: 3. Germline V gives CDR1 MNHNY, CDR2 SVGAGI (reference sequence). The CDR3 has 14 amino acids. The rearrangement uses TRBV6-6 and TRBJ1-5; TRBD1 matches 8 bases. The sequenced material came from PBMCs. This TCR came from a woman aged 25 to 39 in good health and CMV-seronegative. The CDR3 region has the DNA TGTGCCAGCAGACCGACAGGGGGCAATCAGCCCCAGCATTTT. This encodes CASRPTGGNQPQHF.